A single sample gave rise to the 14 T cell receptor beta chains below, sequenced in a study of CD8 T cells in Susac syndrome. When the RNA was reverse transcribed, random hexamers were used with an input of roughly 0.45 to 1 ug. TCRdb fed the immunoSEQ multiplex PCR reads into MiXCR, producing one record per CDR3 protein. The table lists 110,000 or so distinct CDR3 sequences, about 93% of them singletons, with 0.13% to 0.15% in the top ten. The sample consisted of CD4+ T cells from PBMCs. The receptors shown here come from a human donor in good health.

The rearrangement uses TRBV20-1 and TRBJ1-1; D may be TRBD1 (6 bases). Germline V gene sequence: CDR1 DFQATT, CDR2 SNEGSKA (reference sequence). V lost 5 bases and J lost 5, with 18 bases in between. CDR3 length: 14 amino acids. CDR3 loop: CSAQQGGPGTEAFF. As DNA, the CDR3 is TGCAGTGCTCAACAGGGAGGGCCGGGGACTGAAGCTTTCTTT.

The chain is built from TRBV29-1 and TRBJ2-1; tentatively, D is TRBD2 (5 bases). The V end lost 1 base, the J end lost 9 bases, and 13 bases lay between the germline ends. Germline values: CDR1 SQVTM, CDR2 ANQGSEA. There are 13 residues in the CDR3. This CDR3 is CSVEADYPPEQFF. The CDR3 nucleotides read TGCAGCGTTGAAGCCGACTATCCTCCTGAGCAGTTCTTC.

This chain connects TRBV20-1 to TRBJ1-1; TRBD1 agrees at 8 bases. Germline V CDR1 and CDR2: DFQATT, SNEGSKA (reference sequence). The CDR3 has 12 residues. The CDR3 protein is CRASTGDTEAFF. The CDR3 DNA follows: TGCAGAGCATCGACAGGGGACACTGAAGCTTTCTTT.

The CDR3 here is CASSPRGGRLAGSNEQFF. CDR3 coding DNA: TGTGCCAGCAGCCCAAGGGGAGGGAGACTAGCGGGTTCCAATGAGCAGTTCTTC. V and J are TRBV7-3 and TRBJ2-1, with 10 bases fitting TRBD2. The CDR3 loop spans 18 amino acids. With V trimmed by 5 bases and J by 6 bases, 16 bases remained unmatched. CDR1 and CDR2 from the germline V gene are SGHTA and FQGTGA.

The chain links TRBV14 to TRBJ1-1, with D unclear. Germline V gives CDR1 SGHDN, CDR2 FVKESK. The CDR3 is 12 amino acids. Deletions cut 3 bases from V and 11 bases from J, with 13 bases between. The CDR3 coding sequence is TGTGCCAGCAGCCATTTAGGCGGCGGGGCTTTCTTT. The encoded protein is CASSHLGGGAFF.

This clonotype was recorded only once. The chain employs TRBV12-3 or TRBV12-4 and TRBJ2-3; D is ambiguous. V was cut by 6 bases and J by 6 bases, with 13 bases left in between. The CDR3 sequence is 13 residues long. The CDR3, as DNA: TGTGCCAGCAGCCTAGGCGAAGGGGATACGCAGTATTTT. Translation gives CASSLGEGDTQYF.

This clonotype appeared a single time. J is TRBJ2-3 and V is TRBV7-8; maybe TRBD2 (6 bases). The CDR3 is made up of 14 amino acids. Germline assignment: CDR1 SGHVS and CDR2 FQNEAQ. Trimming shortened V by 5 bases and J by 1 base, and 10 bases separated the two germline ends. The CDR3 bases are TGTGCCAGCAGCATAAAGCGGGGCACAGATACGCAGTATTTT. Protein sequence: CASSIKRGTDTQYF.

This sequence joins TRBV9 and TRBJ1-1; possibly TRBD1 for D (5 bases). CDR1 and CDR2 (germline): SGDLS, YYNGEE. CDR3 length: 14 residues. The V gene lost 1 base and the J gene lost 6 bases, with 13 bases spanning the gap. CDR3 coding DNA: TGTGCCAGCAGCGTATCACCAGGGCTTGCTGAAGCTTTCTTT. Translated, it gives CASSVSPGLAEAFF.

The chain links TRBV30 to TRBJ2-4; 10 bases align to TRBD1. CDR3 size: 15 residues. Germline CDR1 is GTSNPN and CDR2 is SVGIG (reference sequence). Trimming at V came to 4 bases and at J to 8 bases, leaving 11 bases not matched to a gene. In DNA form, the CDR3 reads TGTGCCTGGACCGCTCCGGGACAGGGGTCTGACATTCAGTACTTC. Its protein product is CAWTAPGQGSDIQYF.

The J gene is TRBJ2-7, the V gene TRBV25-1; no reliable D call. The CDR3 consists of 13 residues. Trimming stripped 8 bases from V and 6 bases from J, with 17 bases between. CDR1 is MGHDK and CDR2 is SYGVNS in the germline V gene. This CDR3 reads CASSYPGRREQYF. The CDR3 coding sequence is TGTGCCAGCTCTTACCCTGGACGCCGCGAGCAGTACTTC.

The chain uses TRBV7-8 and TRBJ2-2, with 7 bases lining up with TRBD2. CDR1 SGHVS and CDR2 FQNEAQ come from the germline V gene. With V trimmed by 3 bases and J by 5 bases, 6 bases remained unmatched. The CDR3 extends over 15 amino acids. CDR3 loop: CASSFRGGETGELFF. The CDR3 coding sequence is TGTGCCAGCAGCTTTCGGGGAGGGGAGACCGGGGAGCTGTTTTTT. The full variable domain, its missing parts supplied by reference TRBV7-8 and TRBJ2-2, is GAGVSQSPRYKVAKRGQDVALRCDPISGHVSLFWYQQALGQGPEFLTYFQNEAQLDKSGLPSDRFFAERPEGSVSTLKIQRTQQEDSAVYLCASSFRGGETGELFFGEGSRLTVL.

This sequence joins TRBV4-3 and TRBJ2-7; either TRBD1 or TRBD2 may fit D (6 bases each). This CDR3 is 15 amino acids long. The V and J ends lost 2 bases and 4 bases respectively, with 15 bases between them. Germline assignment: CDR1 LGHNA and CDR2 YSLEER. CDR3 sequence (DNA): TGCGCCAGCAGCCAATCGAGTACGGGGGCTTACGAGCAGTACTTC. It encodes CASSQSSTGAYEQYF.

The J gene is TRBJ2-2, the V gene TRBV2; 9 bases align to TRBD2. Germline loops: CDR1 SNHLY, CDR2 FYNNEI. The trim removed 6 bases at V and 5 bases at J, leaving 16 bases unmatched. This CDR3 is 18 amino acids long. CDR3 DNA: TGTGCCAGCAGGATCCTATTACTAGCGGGCGGGGCGACCGGGGAGCTGTTTTTT. Translation gives CASRILLLAGGATGELFF. Variable domain in full (rest from reference TRBV2 and TRBJ2-2): EPEVTQTPSHQVTQMGQEVILRCVPISNHLYFYWYRQILGQKVEFLVSFYNNEISEKSEIFDDQFSVERPDGSNFTLKIRSTKLEDSAMYFCASRILLLAGGATGELFFGEGSRLTVL.

The chain employs TRBV7-2 and TRBJ2-7, with TRBD1 matching 11 bases. Germline V gives CDR1 SGHTA, CDR2 FQGNSA. The trim removed 5 bases at V and 3 bases at J, leaving 6 bases unmatched. The CDR3 covers 15 residues. CDR3 bases: TGTGCCAGCAGCGCCGCCGGGACAGGGGGCTACGAGCAGTACTTC. Translated, it gives CASSAAGTGGYEQYF.